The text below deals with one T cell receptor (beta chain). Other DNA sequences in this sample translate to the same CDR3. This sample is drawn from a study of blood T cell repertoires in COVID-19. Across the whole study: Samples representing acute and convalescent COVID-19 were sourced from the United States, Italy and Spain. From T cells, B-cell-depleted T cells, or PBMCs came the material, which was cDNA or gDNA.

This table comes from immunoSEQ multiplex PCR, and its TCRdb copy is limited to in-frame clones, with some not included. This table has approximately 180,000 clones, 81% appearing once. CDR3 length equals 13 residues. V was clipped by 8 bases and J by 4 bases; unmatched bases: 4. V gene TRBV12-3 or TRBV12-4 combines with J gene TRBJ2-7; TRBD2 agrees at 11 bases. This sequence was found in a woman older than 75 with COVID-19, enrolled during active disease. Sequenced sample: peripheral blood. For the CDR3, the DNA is TGTGCCAGCTCACTAGCGGGAGCTTACGAGCAGTACTTC. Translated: CASSLAGAYEQYF.